The clone carrying this T cell receptor (beta chain) turned up a few times. Its antigen is not known. The data derive from a study of T-cell reconstitution after alpha-beta-depleted transplantation in children. Study conclusions and caveats: Surviving thymic progenitors and recipient T cells were the source of high TCRbeta diversity at day 60 in some patients. After transplant, at about two months, alpha-beta T cells were reportedly derived from several hundred expanded graft clones. It was newly produced T cells that mostly accounted for T-cell counts and diversity one year after transplant.

A library of TCRbeta sequences, prepared with unique molecular identifiers, was generated. TCRdb re-derived calls from the PCR reads in MiXCR, one entry per CDR3 protein. The sample consists of around 370,000 distinct CDR3 sequences, about 16% of them appearing once. The starting material was PBMCs, mostly from graft donor cells, obtained 360 days after TCRalphabeta/CD19-depleted stem cell transplant. The sequence derives from a male patient between 2 and 10 years old who had a stem cell transplant for acute lymphoblastic leukemia, so the T cells may come from the graft donor.

This chain's CDR3 is CATSAPGLLQETQYF. In DNA, the CDR3 is TGTGCCACCAGTGCGCCGGGACTACTTCAAGAGACCCAGTACTTC. The chain couples TRBV24-1 to TRBJ2-5; 7 nucleotides match TRBD2. There are 15 residues in the CDR3. Germline CDR1 KGHDR, CDR2 SFDVKD. After removal of 5 bases from V and 2 bases from J, the junction contained 7 bases not matched to a gene.